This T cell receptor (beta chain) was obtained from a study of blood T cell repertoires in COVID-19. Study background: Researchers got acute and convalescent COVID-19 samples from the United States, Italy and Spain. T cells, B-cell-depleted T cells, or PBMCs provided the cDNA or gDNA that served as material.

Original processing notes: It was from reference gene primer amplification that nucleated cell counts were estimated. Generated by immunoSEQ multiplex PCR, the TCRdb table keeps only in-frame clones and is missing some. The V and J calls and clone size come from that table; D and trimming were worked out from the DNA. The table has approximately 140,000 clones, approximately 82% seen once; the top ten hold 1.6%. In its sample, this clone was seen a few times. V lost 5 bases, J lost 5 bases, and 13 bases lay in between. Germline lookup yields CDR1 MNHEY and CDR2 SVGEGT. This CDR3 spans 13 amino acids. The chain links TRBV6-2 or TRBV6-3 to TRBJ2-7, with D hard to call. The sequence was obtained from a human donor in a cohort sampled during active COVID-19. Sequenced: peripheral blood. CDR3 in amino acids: CASSQTETDEQYF. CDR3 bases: TGTGCCAGCAGTCAGACTGAGACCGACGAGCAGTACTTC.